This T cell receptor beta chain was obtained from a study of blood T cell repertoires in COVID-19. Across the whole study: COVID-19 samples collected from the United States, Italy and Spain covered acute and convalescent phases. PBMCs, B-cell-depleted T cells, or T cells were the source of the cDNA or gDNA that made up the material.

Assay used: immunoSEQ multiplex PCR; TCRdb lists only in-frame clones, some missing. This sample has fewer than 200,000 clones, with approximately 85% found just once. Those enrolled in Seattle joined during active infection and were followed longitudinally afterward. The CDR3 consists of 18 residues. The V gene end was trimmed by 2 bases and the J gene end by 5 bases; junction bases not matched to a gene: 12. Germline V gives CDR1 SNHLY, CDR2 FYNNEI. The sample consisted of peripheral blood. The J gene is TRBJ1-6, the V gene TRBV2, with TRBD1 matching over 7 bases. This TCR derives from a woman aged 55-75 years with COVID-19, enrolled during active disease. The CDR3, as DNA: TGTGCCAGCAGTGAACGGTGGAATCGCAGGGGGAATAATTCACCCCTCCACTTT. Translating gives CASSERWNRRGNNSPLHF.